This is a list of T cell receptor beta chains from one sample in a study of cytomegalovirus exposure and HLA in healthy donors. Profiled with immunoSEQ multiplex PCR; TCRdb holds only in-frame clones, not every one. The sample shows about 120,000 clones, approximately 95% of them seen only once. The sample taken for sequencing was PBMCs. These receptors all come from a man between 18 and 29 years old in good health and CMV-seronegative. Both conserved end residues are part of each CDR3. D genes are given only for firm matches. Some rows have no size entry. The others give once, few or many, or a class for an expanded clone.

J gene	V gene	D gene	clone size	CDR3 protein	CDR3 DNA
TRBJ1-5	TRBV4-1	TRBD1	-	CASSQGQGAGNQPQHF	TGCGCCAGCAGCCAAGGACAGGGGGCTGGCAATCAGCCCCAGCATTTT
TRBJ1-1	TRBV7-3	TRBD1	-	CASSMGQGYTEAFF	TGTGCCAGCAGCATGGGACAGGGGTACACTGAAGCTTTCTTT
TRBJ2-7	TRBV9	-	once	CASSVGVGGNEQYF	TGTGCCAGCAGCGTAGGTGTAGGAGGCAACGAGCAGTACTTC
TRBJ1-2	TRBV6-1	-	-	CASSDPYSSGRIANYGYTF	TGTGCCAGCAGTGACCCCTACTCTTCGGGGAGGATCGCTAACTATGGCTACACCTTC
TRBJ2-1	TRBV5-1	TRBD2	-	CASSLAPLAGNEQFF	TGCGCCAGCAGCTTGGCCCCACTAGCGGGGAATGAGCAGTTCTTC
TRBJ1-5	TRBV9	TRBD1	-	CASSAGTGDSNQPQHF	TGTGCCAGCAGCGCCGGGACAGGGGATAGCAATCAGCCCCAGCATTTT
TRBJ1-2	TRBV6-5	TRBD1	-	CASSYLKGQPEGYTF	TGTGCCAGCAGTTACCTGAAGGGACAGCCTGAAGGCTACACCTTC
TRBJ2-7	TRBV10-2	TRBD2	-	CASSGQTILAGGYEQYF	TGCGCCAGCAGTGGACAGACGATCCTAGCGGGAGGGTACGAGCAGTACTTC
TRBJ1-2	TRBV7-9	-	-	CASSSRSNQANYGYTF	TGTGCCAGCAGCTCCCGGAGTAATCAAGCTAACTATGGCTACACCTTC
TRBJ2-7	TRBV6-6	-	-	CATKGAAGPYEQYF	TGTGCCACCAAAGGGGCCGCAGGCCCCTACGAGCAGTACTTC
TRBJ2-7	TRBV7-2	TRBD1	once	CASSLEDRRPLSYEQYF	TGTGCCAGCAGCTTAGAGGACAGGCGCCCCCTCTCCTACGAGCAGTACTTC
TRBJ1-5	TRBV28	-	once	CASSSIQGSNQPQHF	TGTGCCAGCAGTTCGATACAGGGTAGCAATCAGCCCCAGCATTTT
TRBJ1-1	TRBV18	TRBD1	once	CASSQQGLTEAFF	TGTGCCAGCTCCCAACAGGGGCTTACTGAAGCTTTCTTT
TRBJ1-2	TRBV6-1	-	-	CASTNTLQASGGYTF	TGTGCCAGCACTAACACGCTCCAGGCCTCGGGAGGCTACACCTTC
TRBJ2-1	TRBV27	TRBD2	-	CASSRTSGTFYNEQFF	TGTGCCAGCAGTCGGACTAGCGGGACCTTCTACAATGAGCAGTTCTTC
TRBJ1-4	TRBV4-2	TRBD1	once	CASSQAGQEGEKLFF	TGTGCCAGCAGCCAAGCCGGACAGGAGGGTGAAAAACTGTTTTTT
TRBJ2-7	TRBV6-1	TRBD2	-	CASSGAGVRYEQYF	TGTGCCAGCAGTGGGGCGGGGGTCCGGTACGAGCAGTACTTC
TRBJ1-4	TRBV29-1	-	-	CSTQGPEGEKLFF	TGCAGCACTCAGGGGCCAGAAGGTGAAAAACTGTTTTTT
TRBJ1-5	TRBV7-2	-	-	CASSPGGQNNQPQHF	TGTGCCAGCAGCCCTGGCGGACAGAACAATCAGCCCCAGCATTTT
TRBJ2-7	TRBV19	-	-	CASSISTIYEQYF	TGTGCCAGTAGTATATCTACCATCTACGAGCAGTACTTC
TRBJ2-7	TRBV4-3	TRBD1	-	CASSQDRTGIYEQYF	TGCGCCAGCAGCCAAGATAGGACAGGGATTTACGAGCAGTACTTC
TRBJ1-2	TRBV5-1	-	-	CASSPTGRDEGYTF	TGCGCCAGCAGCCCGACCGGGAGAGACGAGGGCTACACCTTC
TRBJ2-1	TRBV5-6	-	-	CASSSRDYHLYNEQFF	TGTGCCAGCAGCTCCCGCGACTATCACCTCTACAATGAGCAGTTCTTC
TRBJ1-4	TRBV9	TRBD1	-	CASSATGAYEKLFF	TGTGCCAGCAGCGCGACAGGGGCGTACGAAAAACTGTTTTTT
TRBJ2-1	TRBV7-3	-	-	CASSLIVRDYNEQFF	TGTGCCAGCAGCTTAATTGTGCGGGACTACAATGAGCAGTTCTTC
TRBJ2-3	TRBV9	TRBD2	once	CASSLPGLAGNADTQYF	TGTGCCAGCAGCTTGCCGGGACTAGCGGGAAACGCAGATACGCAGTATTTT
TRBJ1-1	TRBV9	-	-	CASSEGGDTEAFF	TGTGCCAGCAGCGAGGGAGGTGACACTGAAGCTTTCTTT
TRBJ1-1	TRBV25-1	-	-	CASTGGLAEAFF	TGTGCCAGCACCGGGGGGCTGGCTGAAGCTTTCTTT
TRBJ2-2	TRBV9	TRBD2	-	CASSPGLAGGGGELFF	TGTGCCAGCAGCCCGGGACTAGCGGGGGGAGGTGGGGAGCTGTTTTTT
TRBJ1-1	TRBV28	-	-	CASSFRIGEAFF	TGTGCCAGCAGTTTCAGGATTGGTGAAGCTTTCTTT
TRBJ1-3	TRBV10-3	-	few	CAISVDRFTSGNTIYF	TGTGCCATCAGTGTGGACAGATTTACCTCTGGAAACACCATATATTTT
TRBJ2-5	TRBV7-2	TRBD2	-	CASSSRLAGGWETQYF	TGTGCCAGCAGCTCCCGGCTAGCGGGAGGGTGGGAGACCCAGTACTTC
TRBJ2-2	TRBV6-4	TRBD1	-	CASSDSGTGVTGELFF	TGTGCCAGCAGTGACTCCGGGACAGGGGTAACCGGGGAGCTGTTTTTT
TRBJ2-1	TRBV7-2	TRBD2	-	CASSRSSGGGMYNEQFF	TGTGCCAGCAGCCGATCTAGCGGGGGCGGTATGTACAATGAGCAGTTCTTC
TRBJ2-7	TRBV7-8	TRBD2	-	CASIQGGSEHEQYF	TGTGCCAGCATCCAGGGAGGGTCCGAGCACGAGCAGTACTTC
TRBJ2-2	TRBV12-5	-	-	CASGLIGTGQNTGELFF	TGTGCTAGTGGTTTGATTGGGACGGGACAGAACACCGGGGAGCTGTTTTTT
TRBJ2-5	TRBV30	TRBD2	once	CAWSVAAGVGETQYF	TGTGCCTGGAGTGTAGCAGCGGGAGTTGGAGAGACCCAGTACTTC
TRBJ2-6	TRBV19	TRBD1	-	CASSIVPGGSGANVLTF	TGTGCCAGTAGTATAGTTCCAGGGGGCTCTGGGGCCAACGTCCTGACTTTC
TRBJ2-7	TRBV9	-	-	CASSVGEINAYEQYF	TGTGCCAGCAGCGTAGGAGAGATCAACGCCTACGAGCAGTACTTC
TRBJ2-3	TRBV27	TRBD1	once	CASSGQGRTDTQYF	TGTGCCAGCAGCGGACAGGGGCGCACAGATACGCAGTATTTT
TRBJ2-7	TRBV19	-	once	CASGSGQPSYEQYF	TGTGCCAGTGGGTCCGGACAGCCCTCCTACGAGCAGTACTTC
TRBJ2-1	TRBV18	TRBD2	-	CASSPPGGSSYNEQFF	TGTGCCAGCTCACCACCTGGCGGGAGCTCCTACAATGAGCAGTTCTTC
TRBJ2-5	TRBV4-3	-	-	CASSQVLTNQETQYF	TGCGCCAGCAGCCAAGTCCTAACCAACCAAGAGACCCAGTACTTC
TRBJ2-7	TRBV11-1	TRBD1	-	CASGQGAHEQYF	TGTGCCAGCGGACAGGGGGCCCACGAGCAGTACTTC
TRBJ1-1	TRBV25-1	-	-	CASSELGGAEAFF	TGTGCCAGCAGTGAGTTGGGAGGCGCTGAAGCTTTCTTT
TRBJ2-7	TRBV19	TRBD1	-	CASSTPKDRGGYEQYF	TGTGCCAGTAGTACCCCCAAGGACAGGGGAGGCTACGAGCAGTACTTC
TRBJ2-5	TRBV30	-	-	CAWRSGRTRSRTDQYF	TGTGCCTGGAGAAGTGGTAGGACAAGGTCTCGGACCGACCAGTACTTC
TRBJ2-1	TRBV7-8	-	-	CASSREALSPYNEQFF	TGTGCCAGCAGCCGAGAGGCCCTTAGTCCCTACAATGAGCAGTTCTTC
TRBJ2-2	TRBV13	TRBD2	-	CASTILAGGSGELFF	TGTGCCAGCACCATATTAGCGGGAGGTTCCGGGGAGCTGTTTTTT
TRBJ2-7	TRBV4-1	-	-	CASSQLAAYEQYF	TGCGCCAGCAGCCAATTGGCGGCCTACGAGCAGTACTTC
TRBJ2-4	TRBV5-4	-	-	CASSLVAGDGIQYF	TGTGCCAGCAGCTTGGTAGCAGGGGATGGCATTCAGTACTTC